This T cell receptor (beta chain) was captured in a study of PD-1 blockade in classical Hodgkin lymphoma. Comment on this clone: No antigen is known for it.

General observations from the study: Baseline TCR diversity was reportedly lower in newly diagnosed patients than healthy donors. Whoever responded completely had baseline diversity much like that seen in newly diagnosed patients.

V lost 0 bases to trimming and J lost 7 bases, with 9 bases between them. This CDR3 comprises 13 residues. Germline V gene data show CDR1 as WSHSY and CDR2 as SAAADI. Each patient experienced a relapse that followed autologous stem cell transplantation, and brentuximab vedotin exposure varied. The assay was immunoSEQ multiplex PCR, and TCRdb's table has in-frame clones only and misses some. This sample carries 95,000 to 120,000 clones, approximately 90% of them seen once, and the ten largest clones take 20%. V is TRBV10-2 and J is TRBJ1-2; a possible D gene is TRBD1 (5 bases). This material consisted of peripheral blood mononuclear cells (PBMCs), taken before the second cycle of nivolumab. This clonotype was obtained from a human donor with classical Hodgkin lymphoma. The CDR3, as DNA: TGCGCCAGCAGTGAGTCGCAGGGTGGTGGCTACACCTTC. This codes for CASSESQGGGYTF.